The 3 T cell receptor beta chains listed next were all sequenced from one sample in a study of T cell responses to AZD1222 COVID-19 vaccine. Repertoires were generated with immunoSEQ multiplex PCR, while TCRdb's copy carries only in-frame clones and drops some. The table has 95,000 to 150,000 clones, around 89% seen once. The sequencing used peripheral blood, collected on day 0 of MenACWY control vaccination. All receptors derive from an adult in good health.

CDR3: CASSSSENQPQHF. The CDR3 nucleotides read TGTGCCAGCAGCTCTAGCGAGAATCAGCCCCAGCATTTT. J is TRBJ1-5 and V is TRBV7-8, with D uncertain. The CDR3 runs 13 residues. Germline CDR1 reads SGHVS; CDR2 reads FQNEAQ. V lost 4 bases to trimming and J lost 4 bases, with 8 bases between them.

This chain links TRBV7-3 with TRBJ2-1, with 8 positions matching TRBD2. This CDR3 spans 16 amino acids. The J segment lost 7 bases and the V segment lost 5 bases, leaving 13 bases of the junction unmatched. Germline assignment: CDR1 SGHTA and CDR2 FQGTGA. In DNA, the CDR3 is TGTGCCAGCAGCACAGTAGCGGGACGCGCCCGTAATGAGCAGTTCTTC. Its protein is CASSTVAGRARNEQFF. Based on the CDR3 plus reference TRBV7-3 and TRBJ2-1, the full variable domain is GAGVSQTPSNKVTEKGKYVELRCDPISGHTALYWYRQSLGQGPEFLIYFQGTGAADDSGLPNDRFFAVRPEGSVSTLKIQRTERGDSAVYLCASSTVAGRARNEQFFGPGTRLTVL.

The chain joins TRBV11-2 to TRBJ2-2, with D uncertain. Germline V gene lookup returns CDR1 SGHAT and CDR2 FQNNGV. This CDR3 has 13 residues. V lost 6 bases, J lost 4 bases, and 9 bases lay in between. CDR3 amino acids: CASSVGITGELFF. The CDR3 DNA reads TGTGCCAGCAGTGTGGGGATCACCGGGGAGCTGTTTTTT.